A selection of T cell receptor beta chains follows, all from one sample in a study of blood T cell repertoires in COVID-19. Produced via immunoSEQ multiplex PCR; TCRdb's table is partial and in-frame only. The table records 130,000 to 150,000 clones, 80% to 90% of them present only once. Sequencing was performed on peripheral blood. All receptors come from an older woman with COVID-19, enrolled during active disease. Both conserved end residues are part of each CDR3. The order of the fields is J gene, V gene, CDR3 length, D gene, clone size, CDR3 protein, CDR3 DNA. The D gene is left open where the match is weak. A clone size is listed for some rows: how often the clone was seen (once, few, many), or a class if it is expanded.

TRBJ1-1 TRBV3-1/TRBV3-2 14 TRBD1 NA CASSQDSGGTEAFF TGTGCCAGCAGCCAAGATTCAGGGGGCACTGAAGCTTTCTTT
TRBJ2-3 TRBV5-1 15 TRBD2 NA CASSPGLAGTDTQYF TGCGCCAGCAGCCCCGGACTAGCGGGGACAGATACGCAGTATTTT
TRBJ2-2 TRBV2 14 TRBD1 NA CASSERQGSGELFF TGTGCCAGCAGTGAAAGACAGGGATCTGGGGAGCTGTTTTTT
TRBJ2-3 TRBV11-1 15 NA once CASSLVAGRPDTQYF TGTGCCAGCAGCTTAGTTGCGGGGCGTCCGGATACGCAGTATTTT
TRBJ1-6 TRBV30 13 NA NA CAWSVAWPGALHF TGTGCCTGGAGTGTTGCATGGCCAGGGGCCCTCCACTTT
TRBJ1-2 TRBV7-3 13 NA NA CASSSRGGVGYTF TGTGCCAGCAGCTCCCGGGGAGGAGTTGGCTACACCTTC
TRBJ1-4 TRBV18 14 NA few CASSLDRPNEKLFF TGTGCCAGCTCACTTGACAGGCCTAATGAAAAACTGTTTTTT
TRBJ2-2 TRBV2 16 NA NA CAIIVAGSSNTGELFF TGTGCCATAATAGTGGCGGGGTCTTCGAACACCGGGGAGCTGTTTTTT
TRBJ2-3 TRBV7-3 17 TRBD2 NA CASSPWTSGGFTDTQYF TGTGCCAGCAGCCCCTGGACTAGCGGGGGGTTCACAGATACGCAGTATTTT
TRBJ1-6 TRBV2 16 NA few CASSARPEGANSPLHF TGTGCCAGCAGTGCCCGACCAGAAGGGGCTAATTCACCCCTCCACTTT
TRBJ2-7 TRBV18 14 TRBD1 NA CASSPGQEAYEQYF TGTGCCAGCTCACCCGGACAGGAAGCCTACGAGCAGTACTTC
TRBJ1-2 TRBV29-1 14 NA NA CSVESRLHNGGYTF TGCAGCGTTGAAAGCAGACTCCACAACGGGGGCTACACCTTC
TRBJ1-5 TRBV4-3 15 NA NA CASSQGQSSNQPQHF TGCGCCAGCAGCCAAGGGCAGTCTAGCAATCAGCCCCAGCATTTT
TRBJ2-2 TRBV30 13 NA NA CAWSVRVTGELFF TGTGCCTGGAGTGTACGGGTCACCGGGGAGCTGTTTTTT
TRBJ2-5 TRBV7-3 15 TRBD2 NA CASARRGGSGETQYF TGTGCCAGCGCCCGGCGGGGGGGGTCAGGGGAGACCCAGTACTTC
TRBJ2-3 TRBV5-1 17 TRBD1 NA CASRHMTGIDGTDTQYF TGCGCCAGCAGGCACATGACAGGGATAGATGGCACAGATACGCAGTATTTT
TRBJ2-7 TRBV7-8 14 NA NA CASSLGEETYEQYF TGTGCCAGCAGCTTAGGGGAGGAGACCTACGAGCAGTACTTC
TRBJ2-2 TRBV19 14 NA NA CASTISRNTGELFF TGTGCCAGTACCATAAGTAGAAACACCGGGGAGCTGTTTTTT
TRBJ1-2 TRBV5-5 13 NA NA CASSLDSYNGYTF TGTGCCAGCAGCTTGGACAGCTACAATGGCTACACCTTC
TRBJ2-5 TRBV7-9 16 TRBD2 once CASTLRASGGEETQYF TGTGCCAGCACCCTCCGGGCTAGCGGGGGGGAAGAGACCCAGTACTTC
TRBJ1-1 TRBV19 13 NA NA CATRRGLGTEAFF TGTGCCACTCGTCGGGGGTTGGGGACTGAAGCTTTCTTT
TRBJ2-1 TRBV5-4 15 TRBD1 once CASSLVDRVQGEQFF TGTGCCAGCAGCTTGGTGGACAGGGTTCAGGGTGAGCAGTTCTTC
TRBJ1-1 TRBV3-1/TRBV3-2 15 NA NA CASSPQGLVNTEAFF TGTGCCAGCAGCCCCCAGGGACTGGTGAACACTGAAGCTTTCTTT
TRBJ2-7 TRBV9 14 NA once CASSVGTASYEQYF TGTGCCAGCAGCGTAGGCACAGCTTCCTACGAGCAGTACTTC
TRBJ2-1 TRBV9 15 NA NA CASSVLVSSYNEQFF TGTGCCAGCAGCGTGTTAGTATCCTCCTACAATGAGCAGTTCTTC
TRBJ1-2 TRBV6-1 12 NA few CASSERSYGYTF TGTGCCAGCAGTGAACGTTCCTATGGCTACACCTTC
TRBJ2-6 TRBV18 15 NA NA CASSPRGAGANVLTF TGTGCCAGCTCACCACGGGGAGCCGGGGCCAACGTCCTGACTTTC
TRBJ1-2 TRBV5-1 15 NA NA CASSLWARAYYGYTF TGCGCCAGCAGCTTGTGGGCGAGGGCCTACTATGGCTACACCTTC
TRBJ2-3 TRBV2 13 NA NA CASSERDTDTQYF TGTGCCAGCAGTGAACGGGACACAGATACGCAGTATTTT
TRBJ1-2 TRBV19 17 NA NA CASSQTQEGQRGAGYTF TGTGCCAGTAGTCAAACCCAAGAGGGACAAAGGGGAGCTGGCTACACCTTC
TRBJ1-6 TRBV30 15 NA NA CACALSSSYNSPLHF TGTGCCTGTGCGTTGTCGAGCTCCTATAATTCACCCCTCCACTTT
TRBJ1-5 TRBV2 12 TRBD1 NA CASASLDRDQHF TGTGCCAGCGCCTCACTGGACAGGGACCAGCATTTT
TRBJ1-6 TRBV5-6 16 NA NA CASSFGPYSYNSPLHF TGTGCCAGCAGCTTTGGGCCCTACTCTTATAATTCACCCCTCCACTTT
TRBJ2-7 TRBV5-1 14 NA few CASSLDGDAYEQYF TGCGCCAGCAGCTTGGACGGGGATGCCTACGAGCAGTACTTC
TRBJ1-2 TRBV27 14 TRBD1 NA CASSFIQGTYGYTF TGTGCCAGCAGTTTCATACAGGGGACCTATGGCTACACCTTC
TRBJ2-5 TRBV9 18 NA NA CASSVGGPGRGLQETQYF TGTGCCAGCAGCGTAGGGGGCCCAGGGCGAGGCCTCCAAGAGACCCAGTACTTC